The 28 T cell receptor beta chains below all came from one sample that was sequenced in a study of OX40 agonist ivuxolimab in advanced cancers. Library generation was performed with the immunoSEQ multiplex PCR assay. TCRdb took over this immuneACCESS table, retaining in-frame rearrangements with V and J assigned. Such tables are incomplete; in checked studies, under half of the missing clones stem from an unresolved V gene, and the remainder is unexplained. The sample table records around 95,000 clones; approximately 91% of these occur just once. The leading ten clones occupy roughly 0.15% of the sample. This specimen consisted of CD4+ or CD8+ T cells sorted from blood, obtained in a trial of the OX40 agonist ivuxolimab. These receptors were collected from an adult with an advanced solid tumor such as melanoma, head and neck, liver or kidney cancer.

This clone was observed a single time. The CDR3 region is CASSVTDGRALSYEQYF. CDR3 nucleotides: TGTGCCAGCAGCGTAACGGATGGGCGGGCCCTCTCCTACGAGCAGTACTTC. The chain joins TRBV9 to TRBJ2-7; D may be TRBD2 (5 bases). The V end was cut by 1 base, the J end by 0 bases, with 17 bases between. The CDR3 has 17 residues. CDR1 is SGDLS, CDR2 YYNGEE, per germline.

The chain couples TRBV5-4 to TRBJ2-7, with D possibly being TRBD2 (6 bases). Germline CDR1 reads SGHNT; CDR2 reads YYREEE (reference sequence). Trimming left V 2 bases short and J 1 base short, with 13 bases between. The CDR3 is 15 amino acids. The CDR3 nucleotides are TGTGCCAGCAGCTTCGGCCAGACTAGGTCCTACGAGCAGTACTTC. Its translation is CASSFGQTRSYEQYF.

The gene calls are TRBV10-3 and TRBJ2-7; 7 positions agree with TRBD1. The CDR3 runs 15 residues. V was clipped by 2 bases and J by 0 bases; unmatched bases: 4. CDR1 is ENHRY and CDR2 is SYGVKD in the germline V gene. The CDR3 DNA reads TGTGCCATCAGTGAGGCGACAGGGTCCTCCTACGAGCAGTACTTC. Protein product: CAISEATGSSYEQYF.

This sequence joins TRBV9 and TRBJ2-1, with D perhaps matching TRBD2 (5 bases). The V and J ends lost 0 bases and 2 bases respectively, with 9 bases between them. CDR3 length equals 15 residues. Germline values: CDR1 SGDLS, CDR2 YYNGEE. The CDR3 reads CASSVGSGTYNEQFF. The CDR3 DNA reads TGTGCCAGCAGCGTAGGGAGCGGCACCTACAATGAGCAGTTCTTC.

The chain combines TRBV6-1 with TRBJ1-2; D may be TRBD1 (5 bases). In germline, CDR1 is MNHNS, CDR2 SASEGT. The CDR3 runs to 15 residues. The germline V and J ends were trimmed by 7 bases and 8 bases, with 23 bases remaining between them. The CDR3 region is CASILTGTGAQGYTF. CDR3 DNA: TGTGCCAGCATTCTGACCGGGACCGGAGCGCAGGGCTACACCTTC.

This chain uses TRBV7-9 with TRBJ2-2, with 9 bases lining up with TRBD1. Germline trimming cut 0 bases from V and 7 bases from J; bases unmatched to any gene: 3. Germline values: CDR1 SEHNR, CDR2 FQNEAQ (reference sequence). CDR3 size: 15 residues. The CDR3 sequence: CASSLAQGAHGELFF. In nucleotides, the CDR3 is TGTGCCAGCAGCTTAGCACAGGGGGCTCACGGGGAGCTGTTTTTT.

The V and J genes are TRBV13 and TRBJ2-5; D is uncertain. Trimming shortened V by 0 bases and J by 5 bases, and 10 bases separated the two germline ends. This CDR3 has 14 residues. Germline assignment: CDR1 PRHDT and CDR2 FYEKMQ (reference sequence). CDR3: CASSLGTLLETQYF. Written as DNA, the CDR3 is TGTGCCAGCAGCTTAGGAACTCTATTGGAGACCCAGTACTTC.

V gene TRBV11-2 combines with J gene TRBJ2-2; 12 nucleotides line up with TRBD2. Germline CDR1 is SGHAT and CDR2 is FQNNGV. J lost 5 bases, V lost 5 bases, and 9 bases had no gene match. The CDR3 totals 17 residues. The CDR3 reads CASSPRTSGDGTGELFF. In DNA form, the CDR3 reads TGTGCCAGCAGCCCACGGACTAGCGGGGACGGAACCGGGGAGCTGTTTTTT.

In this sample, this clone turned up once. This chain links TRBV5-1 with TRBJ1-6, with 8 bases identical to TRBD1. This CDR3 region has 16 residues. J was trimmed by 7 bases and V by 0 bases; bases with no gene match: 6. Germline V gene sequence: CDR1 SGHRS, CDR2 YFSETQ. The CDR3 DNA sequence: TGCGCCAGCAGCTTGGTTGGGGGACAGGAGAATTCACCCCTCCACTTT. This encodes CASSLVGGQENSPLHF.

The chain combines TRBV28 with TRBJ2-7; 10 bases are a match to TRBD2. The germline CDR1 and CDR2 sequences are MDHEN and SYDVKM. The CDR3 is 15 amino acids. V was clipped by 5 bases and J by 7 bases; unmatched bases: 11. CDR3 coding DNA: TGTGCCAGCAGTGCTAGCGGGAGCGGGTTAGGGGAGCAGTACTTC. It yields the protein CASSASGSGLGEQYF.

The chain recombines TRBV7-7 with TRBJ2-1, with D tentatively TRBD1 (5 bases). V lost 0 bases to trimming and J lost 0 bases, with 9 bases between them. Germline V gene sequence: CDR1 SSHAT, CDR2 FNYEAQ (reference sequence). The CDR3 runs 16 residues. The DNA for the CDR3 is TGTGCCAGCAGCTTAGCAAGCGACAGCTCCTACAATGAGCAGTTCTTC. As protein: CASSLASDSSYNEQFF.

As DNA, the CDR3 is TGTGCCAGCAGTCCTTTACCCCGGAGCGAGCAGTACTTC. Its translation: CASSPLPRSEQYF. V is TRBV6-5 and J is TRBJ2-7; no firm D call. The V and J ends lost 5 bases and 6 bases respectively, with 14 bases between them. Germline CDR1 MNHEY, CDR2 SVGAGI. The length of the CDR3 is 13 residues.

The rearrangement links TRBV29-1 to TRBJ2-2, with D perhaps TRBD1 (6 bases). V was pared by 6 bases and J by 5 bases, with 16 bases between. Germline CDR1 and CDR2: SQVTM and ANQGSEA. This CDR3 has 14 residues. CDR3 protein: CSVKQGFPTGELFF. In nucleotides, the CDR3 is TGCAGCGTAAAACAGGGATTCCCAACCGGGGAGCTGTTTTTT.

The CDR3 loop reads CASSLGTTSGGPDTQYF. The CDR3 nucleotides read TGTGCCAGCAGCTTAGGTACGACTAGCGGGGGTCCAGATACGCAGTATTTT. This rearrangement joins TRBV7-9 to TRBJ2-3; 12 nucleotides line up with TRBD2. The CDR3 runs 17 residues. Per the germline V gene, CDR1 is SEHNR and CDR2 is FQNEAQ (reference sequence). J gave up 4 bases and V 1 base, and 6 bases lay outside the gene matches.

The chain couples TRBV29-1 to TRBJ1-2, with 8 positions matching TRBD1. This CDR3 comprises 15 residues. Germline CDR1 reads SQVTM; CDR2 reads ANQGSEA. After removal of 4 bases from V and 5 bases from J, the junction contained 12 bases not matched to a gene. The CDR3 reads CSVGRGTGLHYGYTF. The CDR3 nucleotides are TGCAGCGTTGGGAGAGGGACAGGACTTCATTATGGCTACACCTTC.

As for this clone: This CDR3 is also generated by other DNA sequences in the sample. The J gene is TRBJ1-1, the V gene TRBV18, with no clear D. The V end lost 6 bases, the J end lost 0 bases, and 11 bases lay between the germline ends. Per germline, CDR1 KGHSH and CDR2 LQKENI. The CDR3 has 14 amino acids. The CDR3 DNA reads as TGTGCCAGCTCCCCCGGGGTCATGAACACTGAAGCTTTCTTT. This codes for CASSPGVMNTEAFF.

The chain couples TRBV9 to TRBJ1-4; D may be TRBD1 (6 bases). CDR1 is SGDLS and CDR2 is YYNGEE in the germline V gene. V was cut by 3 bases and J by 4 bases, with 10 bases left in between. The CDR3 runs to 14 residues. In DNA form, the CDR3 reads TGTGCCAGCAGCGGTTTACAGGGTAATGAAAAACTGTTTTTT. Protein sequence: CASSGLQGNEKLFF.

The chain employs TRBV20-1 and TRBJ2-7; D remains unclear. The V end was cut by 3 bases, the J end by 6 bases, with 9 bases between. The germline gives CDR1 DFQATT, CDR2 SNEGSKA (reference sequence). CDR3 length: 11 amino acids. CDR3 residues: CSARQTSEQYF. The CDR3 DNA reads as TGCAGTGCTAGGCAGACAAGCGAGCAGTACTTC.

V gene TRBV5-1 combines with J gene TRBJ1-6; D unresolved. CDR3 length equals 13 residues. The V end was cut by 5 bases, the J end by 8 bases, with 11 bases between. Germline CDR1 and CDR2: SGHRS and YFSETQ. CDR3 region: CASRRVSDSPLHF. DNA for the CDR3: TGCGCCAGCAGGAGGGTGAGCGATTCACCCCTCCACTTT.

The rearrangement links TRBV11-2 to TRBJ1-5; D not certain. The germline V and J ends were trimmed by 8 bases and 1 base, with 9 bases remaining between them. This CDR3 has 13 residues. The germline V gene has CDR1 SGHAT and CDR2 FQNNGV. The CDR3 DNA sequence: TGTGCCAGCTCTATAGGGAGCAATCAGCCCCAGCATTTT. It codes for CASSIGSNQPQHF.

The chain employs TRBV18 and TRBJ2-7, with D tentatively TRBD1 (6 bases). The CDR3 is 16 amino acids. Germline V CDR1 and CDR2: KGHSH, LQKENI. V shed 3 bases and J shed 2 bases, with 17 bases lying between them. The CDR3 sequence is CASSPTGTKKTYEQYF. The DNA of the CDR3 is TGTGCCAGCTCACCCACGGGGACAAAAAAGACCTACGAGCAGTACTTC.

CDR3 loop: CASSIRPGPYEQYF. The CDR3 DNA reads as TGTGCCAGTAGTATAAGGCCAGGTCCCTACGAGCAGTACTTC. The genes are TRBV19 and TRBJ2-5; D is unresolved. The DNA end is more similar to TRBJ2-7, so the J call may be wrong. The length of the CDR3 is 14 residues. Looked up from germline, CDR1 is LNHDA and CDR2 is SQIVND (reference sequence).

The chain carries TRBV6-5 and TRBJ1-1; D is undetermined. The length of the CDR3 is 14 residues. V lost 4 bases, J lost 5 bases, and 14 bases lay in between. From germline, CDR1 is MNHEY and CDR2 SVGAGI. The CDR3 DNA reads TGTGCCAGCAGTTCGTCGGTAAGGGCAACTGAAGCTTTCTTT. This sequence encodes CASSSSVRATEAFF.

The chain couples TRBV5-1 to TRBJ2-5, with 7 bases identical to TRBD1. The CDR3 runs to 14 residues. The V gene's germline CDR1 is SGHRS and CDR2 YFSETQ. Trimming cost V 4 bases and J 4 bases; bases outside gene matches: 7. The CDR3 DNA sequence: TGCGCCAGCAGCCACCCGGGACAGATAGAGACCCAGTACTTC. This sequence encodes CASSHPGQIETQYF.

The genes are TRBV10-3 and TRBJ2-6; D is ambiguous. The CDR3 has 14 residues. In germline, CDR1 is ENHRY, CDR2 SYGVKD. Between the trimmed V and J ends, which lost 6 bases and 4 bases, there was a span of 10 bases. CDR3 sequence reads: CAISDPSGANVLTF. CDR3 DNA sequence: TGTGCCATCAGCGACCCATCCGGGGCCAACGTCCTGACTTTC.

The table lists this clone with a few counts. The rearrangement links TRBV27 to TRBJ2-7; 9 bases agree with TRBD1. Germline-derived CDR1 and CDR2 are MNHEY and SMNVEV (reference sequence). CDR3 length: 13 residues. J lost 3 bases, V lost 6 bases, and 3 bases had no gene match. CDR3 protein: CASRGTGSYEQYF. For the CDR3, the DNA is TGTGCCAGCAGAGGGACAGGGAGCTACGAGCAGTACTTC.

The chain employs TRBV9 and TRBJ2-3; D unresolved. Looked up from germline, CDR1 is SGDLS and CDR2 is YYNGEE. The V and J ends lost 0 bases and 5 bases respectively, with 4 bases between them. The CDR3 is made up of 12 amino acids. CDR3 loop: CASSVAGDTQYF. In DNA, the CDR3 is TGTGCCAGCAGCGTAGCTGGAGATACGCAGTATTTT. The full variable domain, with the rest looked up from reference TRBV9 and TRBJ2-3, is DSGVTQTPKHLITATGQRVTLRCSPRSGDLSVYWYQQSLDQGLQFLIQYYNGEERAKGNILERFSAQQFPDLHSELNLSSLELGDSALYFCASSVAGDTQYFGPGTRLTVL.

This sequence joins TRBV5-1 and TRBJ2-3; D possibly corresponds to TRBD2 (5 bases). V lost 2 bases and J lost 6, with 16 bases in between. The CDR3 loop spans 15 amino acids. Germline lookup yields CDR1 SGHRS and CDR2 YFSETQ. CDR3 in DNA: TGCGCCAGCAGCTTTGGTAGCGCTCCCACGGATACGCAGTATTTT. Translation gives CASSFGSAPTDTQYF.